The sample holds a few counts of the clone carrying this TCR beta chain. Antigen: not known. This sample is drawn from a study of T cells after yellow fever vaccination. Study-wide background: Fractions containing few cells were prepared with SMART-Seq v4 Ultra Low Input. Study results and limitations: The study re-detected most primary-vaccination clones after the booster (roughly 96% CD4, almost 90% CD8). Secondary responses were weaker yet peaked faster, day 5 versus 15.

The CDR3 spans 13 residues. Deletions cut 6 bases from V and 2 bases from J, with 8 bases between. It was through 5'RACE template switching that TCR cDNA was made, with a universal primer site and UMIs added. TCRdb fed the 5' RACE reads into MiXCR, producing one record per CDR3 protein. The sample lists about 240,000 distinct CDR3 sequences; 6.9% were seen once. V is TRBV12-3 or TRBV12-4 and J is TRBJ1-3; D ambiguous. This receptor was taken from a man aged 25-40 years who received the YFV17D yellow fever vaccine. The sample consisted of CD4+ T cells sorted from PBMCs, taken 15 days after the yellow fever booster vaccination. CDR3 DNA sequence: TGTGCCAGCAGGAACACAGCTGGAAACACCATATATTTT. This encodes CASRNTAGNTIYF.